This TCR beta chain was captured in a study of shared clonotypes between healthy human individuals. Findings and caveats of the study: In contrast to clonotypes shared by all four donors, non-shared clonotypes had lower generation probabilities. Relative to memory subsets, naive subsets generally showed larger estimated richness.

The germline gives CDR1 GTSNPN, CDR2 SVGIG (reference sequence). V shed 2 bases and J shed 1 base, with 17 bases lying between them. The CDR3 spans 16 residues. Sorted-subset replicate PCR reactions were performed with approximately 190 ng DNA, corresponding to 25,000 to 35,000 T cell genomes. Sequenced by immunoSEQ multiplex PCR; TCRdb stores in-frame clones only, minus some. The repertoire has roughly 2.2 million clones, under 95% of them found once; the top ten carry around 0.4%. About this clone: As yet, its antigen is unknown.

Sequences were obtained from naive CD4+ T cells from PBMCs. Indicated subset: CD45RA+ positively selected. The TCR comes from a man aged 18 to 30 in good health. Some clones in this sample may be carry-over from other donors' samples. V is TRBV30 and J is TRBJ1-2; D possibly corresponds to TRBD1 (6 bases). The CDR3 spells CAWSRSPGHLNYGYTF. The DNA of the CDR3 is TGTGCCTGGAGTCGCTCTCCGGGACACCTTAACTATGGCTACACCTTC.